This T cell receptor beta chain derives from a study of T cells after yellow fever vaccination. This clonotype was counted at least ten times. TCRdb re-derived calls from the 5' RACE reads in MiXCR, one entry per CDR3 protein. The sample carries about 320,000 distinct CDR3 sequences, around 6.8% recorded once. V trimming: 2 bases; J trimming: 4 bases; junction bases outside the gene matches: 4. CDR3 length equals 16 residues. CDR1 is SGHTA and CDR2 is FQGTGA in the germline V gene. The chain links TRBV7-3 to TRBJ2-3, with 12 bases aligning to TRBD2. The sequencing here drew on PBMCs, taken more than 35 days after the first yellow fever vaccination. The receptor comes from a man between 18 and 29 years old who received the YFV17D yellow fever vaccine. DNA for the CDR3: TGTGCCAGCAGCTTATACCTAGCGGGGGGGCCAGATACGCAGTATTTT. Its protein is CASSLYLAGGPDTQYF.